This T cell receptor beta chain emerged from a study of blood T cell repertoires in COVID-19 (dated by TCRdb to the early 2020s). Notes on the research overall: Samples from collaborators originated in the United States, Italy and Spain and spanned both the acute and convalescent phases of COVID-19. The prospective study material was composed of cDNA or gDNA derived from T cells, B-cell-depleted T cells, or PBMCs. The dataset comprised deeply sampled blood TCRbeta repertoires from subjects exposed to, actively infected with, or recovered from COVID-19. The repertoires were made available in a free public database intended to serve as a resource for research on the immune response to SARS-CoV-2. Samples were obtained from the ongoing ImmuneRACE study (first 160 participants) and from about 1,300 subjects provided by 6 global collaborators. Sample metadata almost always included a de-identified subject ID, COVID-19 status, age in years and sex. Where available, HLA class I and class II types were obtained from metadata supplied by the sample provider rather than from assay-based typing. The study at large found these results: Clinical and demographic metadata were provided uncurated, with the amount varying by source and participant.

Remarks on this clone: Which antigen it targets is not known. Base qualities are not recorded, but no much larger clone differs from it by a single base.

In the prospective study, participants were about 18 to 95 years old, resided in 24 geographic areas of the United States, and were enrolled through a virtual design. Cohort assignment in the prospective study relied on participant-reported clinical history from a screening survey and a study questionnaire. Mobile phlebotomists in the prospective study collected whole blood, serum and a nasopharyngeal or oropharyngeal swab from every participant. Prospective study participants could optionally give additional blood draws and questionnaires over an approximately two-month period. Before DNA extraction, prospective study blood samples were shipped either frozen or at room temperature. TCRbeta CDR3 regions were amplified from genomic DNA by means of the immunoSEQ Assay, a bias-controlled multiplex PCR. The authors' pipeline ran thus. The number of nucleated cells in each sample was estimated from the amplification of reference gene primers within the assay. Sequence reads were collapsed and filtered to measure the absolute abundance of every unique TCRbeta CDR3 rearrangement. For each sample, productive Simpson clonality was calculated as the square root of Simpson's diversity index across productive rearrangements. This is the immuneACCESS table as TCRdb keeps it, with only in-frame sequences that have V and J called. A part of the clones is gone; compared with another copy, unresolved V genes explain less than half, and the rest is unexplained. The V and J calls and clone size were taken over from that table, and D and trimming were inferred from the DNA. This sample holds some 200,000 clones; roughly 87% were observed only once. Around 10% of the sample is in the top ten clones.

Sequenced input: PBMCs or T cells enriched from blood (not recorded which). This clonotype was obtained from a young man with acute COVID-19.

This receptor has the CDR3 CASSPALGNSPDTEAFF. In nucleotides, the sequence is TGTGCCAGCAGCCCCGCCCTCGGGAACAGCCCTGACACTGAAGCTTTCTTT. This chain is built from TRBV28 and TRBJ1-1; no D gene call is confident. CDR1 and CDR2, per the germline V gene, are MDHEN and SYDVKM. Including cysteine and phenylalanine, the CDR3 has 17 amino acids. Of the read, only the CDR3 DNA is kept; its 51 bases are in frame from base 1. V gives up 6 bases and J gives up 3 bases, and the segment between their germline ends measures 23 bases.